This TCR beta chain was captured in a study of blood T cell repertoires in COVID-19 (dated by TCRdb to about 2020). For the wider study: Samples covering the acute and convalescent phases of COVID-19 were provided by collaborators in the United States, Italy and Spain. The prospective study material was composed of cDNA or gDNA derived from T cells, B-cell-depleted T cells, or PBMCs. Subjects who had been exposed to COVID-19, were actively infected with it, or had recovered from it provided the deeply sampled blood TCRbeta repertoires that made up the dataset. The repertoires were made available in a free public database intended to serve as a resource for research on the immune response to SARS-CoV-2. The samples were drawn from two sources: the first 160 participants of the ongoing ImmuneRACE study, and 1,000 to 1,500 subjects contributed by 6 global collaborators. Sample metadata almost always included a de-identified subject ID, COVID-19 status, age in years and sex. Where HLA class I and class II types were available, the types were taken from metadata supplied by the sample provider, not from assay-based typing. Overall study results and their limits: How much clinical and demographic metadata was included differed by source and by participant, and the metadata was provided uncurated.

On this clone itself: Its target antigen remains unknown. No much larger clone exists at a distance of one base, and base qualities are not known.

According to the germline V gene, CDR1 reads SGHDT and CDR2 reads YYEEEE. The CDR3 starts with the cysteine, ends with the phenylalanine, and has 16 residues. The retained sequence is limited to the CDR3, 48 bases, with the frame set at the first base. V and J lose 4 bases and 0 bases, and a span of 17 bases separates them. The collaborating institutions used their own protocols to collect whole blood in K2EDTA tubes. For TCRbeta analysis, collaborators shipped samples as frozen whole blood, isolated PBMCs, or DNA extracted from either of those sample types. TCRbeta CDR3 regions were amplified from genomic DNA using the immunoSEQ Assay, a bias-controlled multiplex PCR. In the authors' own workflow: Within the assay, amplification of reference gene primers was used to estimate how many nucleated cells each sample contained. Sequence reads were collapsed and filtered to measure the absolute abundance of every unique TCRbeta CDR3 rearrangement. For each sample, productive Simpson clonality was calculated as the square root of Simpson's diversity index over productive rearrangements. As stored in TCRdb, this immuneACCESS dataset retains in-frame rearrangements with V and J assigned. A fraction of the clones does not appear; measured against another copy, unresolved V genes explain less than half of the discrepancy, and the remainder lacks a known reason. The DNA was the basis for D and trimming; V, J and clone size are from that table. The sample records more than 85,000 clones, about four fifths of which are singletons. Over 9% of the sample comes from the top ten.

The sample consisted of peripheral blood. The V gene is TRBV5-6 and the J gene is TRBJ2-7; the D gene is possibly TRBD1, with 6 bases matching. This receptor was identified in a woman between 70 and 85 years old with acute or convalescent COVID-19. The sequenced DNA is TGTGCCAGCAGCAAGAACGACAGGAGGAGCTCCTACGAGCAGTACTTC. Its product reads: CASSKNDRRSSYEQYF.